The clone carrying this T cell receptor (beta chain) is labeled medium-sized based on frequency. Its antigen is currently unknown. This CDR3 is built from 14 residues. CDR1 LGHDT and CDR2 YNNKEL come from the germline V gene (reference sequence). This specimen belongs to a study of CD8 T cells in cerebrospinal fluid in Alzheimer's disease. CSF cells were profiled by 10X single-cell V(D)J and 5' expression. TCRdb reprocessed the 10x single-cell sequencing reads, with one entry per CDR3 protein and no DNA. The repertoire table contains approximately 1,400 distinct CDR3 sequences. Confirmation of patient neurodegeneration relied on biomarkers such as neurofilament, amyloid-beta and tau. General observations from the study: EBV-specific clones showed no enrichment in Alzheimer's patients and were not the top expanded clones. Healthy subjects less often had a clone of at least 3% than Alzheimer's patients.

The chain couples TRBV3-1 to TRBJ1-2. The sample comprised cerebrospinal fluid. This sequence originates from a human donor with mild cognitive impairment. CDR3 protein: CASSQDNKGHGYTF.